Sequencing of this T cell receptor beta chain was carried out in a study of PD-L1 blockade in urothelial cancer. At the level of the study: Study patients had been treated with 0 to 3 previous chemotherapy regimens. Timepoints chosen for blood analysis were 3 weeks (second dose) and 6 weeks after treatment start.

What went into each PCR as a spike was synthetic TCR analog templates. Libraries were prepared by immunoSEQ multiplex PCR; TCRdb keeps only in-frame clonotypes and omits some of them. The sample shows roughly 63,000 clones, roughly 76% of them seen only once. Time point here: pretreatment peripheral blood. Patients yielded 1 to 8 samples each, pretreatment and on-treatment. This sequence originates from a man aged 65 to 85 with urothelial cancer. The sample was PBMCs, taken around atezolizumab (anti-PD-L1) treatment.

The CDR3 region has the DNA TGTGCCAGCAGCCAGACTAGCGGGACTAACTACGAGCAGTACTTC. Protein: CASSQTSGTNYEQYF. This chain joins TRBV7-9 and TRBJ2-7; the match to TRBD2 covers 11 bases. The CDR3 totals 15 residues. The ends lost 5 bases at V and 3 bases at J; junction bases unmatched: 6. Germline values: CDR1 SEHNR, CDR2 FQNEAQ (reference sequence).